The TCR beta chain under discussion was sequenced for a study of blood T cells in healthy people across ages. Alongside a J-beta primer mix, a sample-barcoded 5' primer served in a second PCR lasting about 7 to 12 cycles. The yield of each sample was at least 2.5 million CDR3-containing paired-end reads. TCRdb redid the calling of the 5' RACE reads with MiXCR, one entry per CDR3 protein. The repertoire holds 700,000 or so distinct CDR3 sequences, about a fifth seen once, with 22% in the top ten. V was pared by 5 bases and J by 7 bases, with 12 bases between. Germline CDR1 reads MNHEY; CDR2 reads SMNVEV (reference sequence). The CDR3 is 13 residues long. In regard to this clonotype: Its target is not known.

Study results and limitations: As naive T cell percentage varied, TCR beta diversity correlated strongly with it.

Researchers collected 7.5 to 10 milliliters of peripheral blood from every single donor. The TCR was taken from a man between 65 and 80 years old in good health. V and J are TRBV27 and TRBJ1-5; D unclear. The sequenced material came from blood. The CDR3 bases are TGTGCCAGCAGTACTAGGACGCGACAGCCCCAGCATTTT. Its protein is CASSTRTRQPQHF.